The 10 T cell receptor beta chains below were found in one sample sequenced in a study of cytomegalovirus exposure and HLA in healthy donors. A multiplex PCR was run with 60 Vbeta primers and 13 Jbeta primers. Repertoires were generated with immunoSEQ multiplex PCR, while TCRdb's copy carries only in-frame clones and drops some. The table lists 150,000 to 200,000 clones, roughly 90% of them singletons. The sample was PBMCs. The receptors were gathered from a girl in the first two years of life in good health and CMV-seronegative.

The rearrangement joins TRBV7-7 to TRBJ2-1; D is uncertain. Germline V gene sequence: CDR1 SSHAT, CDR2 FNYEAQ (reference sequence). Trimming removed 2 bases at V and 0 bases at J, with 8 bases between. The CDR3 extends over 15 amino acids. This chain's CDR3 is CASSLWRVSYNEQFF. In DNA form, the CDR3 reads TGTGCCAGCAGCTTATGGAGAGTCTCCTACAATGAGCAGTTCTTC.

The chain links TRBV15 to TRBJ2-7; 14 bases align to TRBD2. With 5 bases clipped from V and 1 base from J, the junction kept 4 bases outside the gene matches. Per germline, CDR1 LNHNV and CDR2 YYDKDF (reference sequence). The CDR3 extends over 16 amino acids. The CDR3 DNA reads TGTGCCACCAGCGCTGGACTAGCGGGAGGATCCTACGAGCAGTACTTC. It yields the protein CATSAGLAGGSYEQYF.

This clone was seen more than once but under ten times. The J gene is TRBJ2-5, the V gene TRBV7-2; TRBD2 matches at 14 bases. Germline V gene data show CDR1 as SGHTA and CDR2 as FQGNSA. This CDR3 is built from 18 residues. V was clipped by 0 bases and J by 0 bases; unmatched bases: 3. CDR3 amino acids: CASSLAGTSGGHQETQYF. Here the CDR3 DNA reads TGTGCCAGCAGCTTAGCGGGGACTAGCGGGGGTCACCAAGAGACCCAGTACTTC.

This clone was picked up a small number of times. V and J are TRBV27 and TRBJ2-3; 10 positions agree with TRBD2. This CDR3 is built from 15 residues. The J segment lost 4 bases and the V segment lost 4 bases, leaving 5 bases of the junction unmatched. In germline, CDR1 is MNHEY, CDR2 SMNVEV (reference sequence). The CDR3 here is CASSWLAGGSDTQYF. As DNA, the CDR3 is TGTGCCAGCAGTTGGTTAGCGGGGGGCTCAGATACGCAGTATTTT.

The chain carries TRBV4-1 and TRBJ2-7; possible D gene TRBD1, 5 bases. The germline V and J ends were trimmed by 6 bases and 2 bases, with 17 bases remaining between them. The CDR3 contains 15 residues. CDR1 is MGHRA, CDR2 YSYEKL, per germline. For the CDR3, the DNA is TGCGCCAGCAGACCTACAGGTCGCGGAACCTACGAGCAGTACTTC. Encoded protein: CASRPTGRGTYEQYF.

This clone has just one count. The chain employs TRBV4-2 and TRBJ2-3, with 8 bases matching TRBD1. This CDR3 spans 15 amino acids. Germline CDR1 is LGHNA and CDR2 is YNFKEQ. V gave up 4 bases and J gave up 2 bases; unmatched junction bases: 5. The CDR3 is CASSLGQGFTDTQYF. The CDR3 nucleotides read TGTGCCAGCAGCCTTGGACAGGGTTTCACAGATACGCAGTATTTT.

This clone was picked up one time. The chain couples TRBV10-3 to TRBJ2-1, with 9 positions matching TRBD1. Unmatched junction bases numbered 4, after V lost 3 bases and J lost 4 bases. Germline-derived CDR1 and CDR2 are ENHRY and SYGVKD. This CDR3 spans 15 amino acids. CDR3 residues: CAISEEDRGYNEQFF. CDR3 DNA sequence: TGTGCCATCAGTGAAGAGGACAGGGGTTACAATGAGCAGTTCTTC.

The V call is TRBV9, the J call TRBJ2-7, with 10 bases fitting TRBD2. Germline V gene data show CDR1 as SGDLS and CDR2 as YYNGEE. This CDR3 region has 17 residues. Trimming cost V 0 bases and J 2 bases; bases outside gene matches: 8. The CDR3 DNA is TGTGCCAGCAGCGTAGGGCTAGCGGGAGAACCCGCCTACGAGCAGTACTTC. Its protein product is CASSVGLAGEPAYEQYF. Using reference TRBV9 and TRBJ2-7 for the parts outside the CDR3, the full variable domain is DSGVTQTPKHLITATGQRVTLRCSPRSGDLSVYWYQQSLDQGLQFLIQYYNGEERAKGNILERFSAQQFPDLHSELNLSSLELGDSALYFCASSVGLAGEPAYEQYFGPGTRLTVT.

V usage is TRBV13 and J usage is TRBJ2-5; 7 nucleotides align to TRBD1. The CDR3 consists of 18 residues. V dropped 5 bases and J dropped 6; count of bases not matched to a gene: 21. The germline CDR1 and CDR2 sequences are PRHDT and FYEKMQ (reference sequence). This CDR3 reads CASSTRGERGQRLQTQYF. CDR3 DNA sequence: TGTGCCAGCAGCACCCGGGGAGAAAGGGGACAGCGGCTCCAGACCCAGTACTTC. Complete variable domain (other parts from reference TRBV13 and TRBJ2-5): AAGVIQSPRHLIKEKRETATLKCYPIPRHDTVYWYQQGPGQDPQFLISFYEKMQSDKGSIPDRFSAQQFSDYHSELNMSSLELGDSALYFCASSTRGERGQRLQTQYFGPGTRLLVL.

This rearrangement joins TRBV19 to TRBJ1-1; 9 bases match TRBD1. CDR3 length: 17 residues. The J segment lost 0 bases and the V segment lost 1 base, leaving 6 bases of the junction unmatched. Germline V gene data show CDR1 as LNHDA and CDR2 as SQIVND (reference sequence). CDR3 nucleotide sequence: TGTGCCAGTAGTATAGGGGACAGGGAAGGTATGAACACTGAAGCTTTCTTT. Translation gives CASSIGDREGMNTEAFF.